The 21 T cell receptor beta chains reported below all come from one sample, sequenced in a study of PD-1 blockade in classical Hodgkin lymphoma. Profiled with immunoSEQ multiplex PCR; TCRdb holds only in-frame clones, not every one. The table has about 59,000 clones, more than 75% seen once. Every patient experienced relapse after autologous stem cell transplantation, and brentuximab vedotin exposure varied. Sequenced material: peripheral blood mononuclear cells (PBMCs), taken at baseline. The source is a human donor with classical Hodgkin lymphoma.

The chain joins TRBV28 to TRBJ2-5; D is perhaps TRBD1 (6 bases). The CDR3 is 14 amino acids. Germline CDR1 reads MDHEN; CDR2 reads SYDVKM. With 5 bases removed from V and 9 bases from J, the gap between germline ends came to 19 bases. The CDR3 nucleotides read TGTGCCAGCAGTCCGGACAGAGAAGAGACGGCCCAGTACTTC. Residues: CASSPDREETAQYF.

The gene calls are TRBV29-1 and TRBJ2-1, with 12 bases lining up with TRBD2. Germline CDR1 is SQVTM and CDR2 is ANQGSEA. The V gene end was trimmed by 3 bases and the J gene end by 4 bases; junction bases not matched to a gene: 7. This CDR3 spans 16 amino acids. Here the CDR3 DNA reads TGCAGCGTTGAGTCTAGCGGGGGGGCTAGGTACAATGAGCAGTTCTTC. This sequence encodes CSVESSGGARYNEQFF.

This clone appeared a few times. This sequence joins TRBV7-9 and TRBJ1-6; no definite D call. V lost 3 bases and J 8 bases, leaving 8 bases between the germline ends. The CDR3 has 13 amino acids. Germline loops: CDR1 SEHNR, CDR2 FQNEAQ (reference sequence). CDR3 residues: CASSFGNYSPLHF. CDR3 in DNA: TGTGCCAGCAGCTTCGGGAATTATTCACCCCTCCACTTT.

In its sample, this clone was seen a few times. The rearrangement uses TRBV2 and TRBJ1-2, with 8 bases aligning to TRBD1. With V trimmed by 4 bases and J by 3 bases, 7 bases remained unmatched. The germline V gene encodes CDR1 SNHLY and CDR2 FYNNEI. The CDR3 is 15 residues long. The CDR3 DNA reads as TGTGCCAGCAGTGTCCAGTCAGGGGGCGACTATGGCTACACCTTC. Translated: CASSVQSGGDYGYTF.

V usage is TRBV28 and J usage is TRBJ2-7; 10 bases align to TRBD2. The CDR3 loop spans 15 amino acids. Trimming took 5 bases from V and 0 from J; bases not matched to a gene: 4. Germline V lookup: CDR1 MDHEN, CDR2 SYDVKM. CDR3 bases: TGTGCCAGCAGTCAGACTAGCGGGTACTCCTACGAGCAGTACTTC. Its protein product is CASSQTSGYSYEQYF.

This clone was picked up a small number of times. The chain combines TRBV7-9 with TRBJ2-5; D unresolved. Trimming left V 1 base short and J 4 bases short, with 4 bases between. Per the germline V gene, CDR1 is SEHNR and CDR2 is FQNEAQ (reference sequence). This CDR3 has 12 residues. CDR3 protein: CASSLVGETQYF. Written as DNA, the CDR3 is TGTGCCAGCAGCTTAGTGGGAGAGACCCAGTACTTC.

A single count supports this clone. The chain has TRBV10-3 and TRBJ1-1, with TRBD1 matching 7 bases. Trimming took 6 bases from V and 0 from J; bases not matched to a gene: 7. CDR1 and CDR2 (germline): ENHRY, SYGVKD. The CDR3 is made up of 15 amino acids. This CDR3 is CAISDRVSMNTEAFF. Written as DNA, the CDR3 is TGTGCCATCAGCGACAGGGTGTCGATGAACACTGAAGCTTTCTTT.

The chain joins TRBV2 to TRBJ2-5; D might be TRBD1 (5 bases). Germline lookup yields CDR1 SNHLY and CDR2 FYNNEI. With 4 bases removed from V and 2 bases from J, the gap between germline ends came to 8 bases. The CDR3 is 13 amino acids. The CDR3 DNA reads as TGTGCCAGCAGTGTGGACATACAAGAGACCCAGTACTTC. It specifies CASSVDIQETQYF. Supplemented by reference TRBV2 and TRBJ2-5, the full variable domain reads EPEVTQTPSHQVTQMGQEVILRCVPISNHLYFYWYRQILGQKVEFLVSFYNNEISEKSEIFDDQFSVERPDGSNFTLKIRSTKLEDSAMYFCASSVDIQETQYFGPGTRLLVL.

The count of this clone is one. V usage is TRBV5-5 and J usage is TRBJ1-2; D remains ambiguous. V lost 0 bases and J lost 3, with 6 bases in between. The germline gives CDR1 SGHKS, CDR2 YYEKEE (reference sequence). The CDR3 sequence is 13 residues long. CDR3 region: CASSLGGDYGYTF. The CDR3 DNA follows: TGTGCCAGCAGCTTGGGGGGAGACTATGGCTACACCTTC.

This chain connects TRBV28 to TRBJ2-2, with D possibly being TRBD1 (6 bases). The CDR3 loop spans 15 amino acids. Germline V CDR1 and CDR2: MDHEN, SYDVKM. Deletions cut 4 bases from V and 0 bases from J, with 9 bases between. The CDR3 nucleotides are TGTGCCAGCAGTTCCGGACAGACGAACACCGGGGAGCTGTTTTTT. This encodes CASSSGQTNTGELFF.

The V call is TRBV11-2, the J call TRBJ1-1; no firm D call. The CDR3 is 14 residues long. Per the germline V gene, CDR1 is SGHAT and CDR2 is FQNNGV. Trimming removed 5 bases from V and 1 base from J, with 11 bases in between. The CDR3 reads CASSPRPQNTEAFF. The CDR3 region has the DNA TGTGCCAGCAGCCCCAGACCGCAGAACACTGAAGCTTTCTTT.

The chain has TRBV10-2 and TRBJ2-1, with unresolved D. Germline values: CDR1 WSHSY, CDR2 SAAADI. CDR3 length equals 11 residues. V lost 5 bases, J lost 5 bases, and 4 bases lay in between. CDR3 nucleotide sequence: TGCGCCAGCAGTTCCAACAATGAGCAGTTCTTC. This codes for CASSSNNEQFF.

This clone was seen more than once but under ten times. The CDR3 DNA is TGTGCCAGCTCACCACTGGGACAACAGGGAGGAGGCTATGGCTACACCTTC. Translating gives CASSPLGQQGGGYGYTF. The gene calls are TRBV18 and TRBJ1-2; TRBD1 is a possible D gene (6 bases). The germline CDR1 and CDR2 sequences are KGHSH and LQKENI. There are 17 residues in the CDR3. The V and J ends lost 1 base and 4 bases respectively, with 19 bases between them.

This chain joins TRBV10-1 and TRBJ2-1, with a weak D call TRBD2 (5 bases). The CDR3 loop spans 15 amino acids. Germline CDR1 is WNHNN and CDR2 is SYGVQD (reference sequence). The ends were cut back, 2 bases at V and 8 bases at J, with 16 bases in the middle. The CDR3 region has the DNA TGCGCCAGCAGTGAGAGCGGAGGCCCTTTGGATGAGCAGTTCTTC. It translates to CASSESGGPLDEQFF.

A word on this clone: The same CDR3 can be traced to other DNA sequences in this sample. The chain employs TRBV7-9 and TRBJ2-7; the D gene is possibly TRBD2 (6 bases). Trimming took off 1 base at V and 3 bases at J, with 7 bases between the two ends. The CDR3 runs 13 residues. Germline-derived CDR1 and CDR2 are SEHNR and FQNEAQ (reference sequence). CDR3 amino acids: CASSLGGVYEQYF. In DNA, the CDR3 is TGTGCCAGCAGCTTAGGCGGGGTCTACGAGCAGTACTTC.

V and J are TRBV28 and TRBJ2-7; 10 nucleotides align to TRBD2. The CDR3 runs to 15 residues. J gave up 0 bases and V 3 bases, and 2 bases lay outside the gene matches. CDR1 is MDHEN and CDR2 is SYDVKM in the germline V gene. The CDR3, as DNA: TGTGCCAGCAGTTTCTCTAGCGGGAGCTCCTACGAGCAGTACTTC. Amino acid sequence: CASSFSSGSSYEQYF.

DNA for the CDR3: TGTGCCAGCAGTCTAAAAAATCAGCCCCAGCATTTT. This sequence encodes CASSLKNQPQHF. The chain combines TRBV28 with TRBJ1-5; D uncertain. The ends were cut back, 5 bases at V and 4 bases at J, with 6 bases in the middle. The germline CDR1 and CDR2 sequences are MDHEN and SYDVKM. The CDR3 length is 12 residues.

The chain carries TRBV20-1 and TRBJ2-7; no reliable D call. The CDR3 covers 11 residues. V was shortened by 0 bases and J by 3 bases, with 3 bases between the two germline ends. Germline V gene lookup returns CDR1 DFQATT and CDR2 SNEGSKA (reference sequence). The CDR3 here is CSARDGYEQYF. CDR3 nucleotide sequence: TGCAGTGCTAGAGACGGCTACGAGCAGTACTTC.

The chain combines TRBV4-1 with TRBJ1-2; D gene unclear. The length of the CDR3 is 15 residues. The V end lost 0 bases, the J end lost 4 bases, and 12 bases lay between the germline ends. Per germline, CDR1 MGHRA and CDR2 YSYEKL. This CDR3 is CASSQEARGTYGYTF. CDR3 bases: TGCGCCAGCAGCCAAGAAGCCCGAGGCACCTATGGCTACACCTTC.

CDR3: CASRRTAPSTDTQYF. The CDR3 DNA sequence: TGTGCCAGCAGACGGACAGCCCCTAGCACAGATACGCAGTATTTT. This chain connects TRBV28 to TRBJ2-3, with D maybe TRBD1 (6 bases). CDR1 is MDHEN and CDR2 is SYDVKM in the germline V gene. CDR3 size: 15 residues. The ends were cut back, 6 bases at V and 0 bases at J, with 13 bases in the middle. The variable domain in full, with the rest retrieved from reference TRBV28 and TRBJ2-3, is DVKVTQSSRYLVKRTGEKVFLECVQDMDHENMFWYRQDPGLGLRLIYFSYDVKMKEKGDIPEGYSVSREKKERFSLILESASTNQTSMYLCASRRTAPSTDTQYFGPGTRLTVL.

V is TRBV27 and J is TRBJ2-7, with no clear D. Deletions cut 4 bases from V and 2 bases from J, with 15 bases between. There are 15 residues in the CDR3. Germline assignment: CDR1 MNHEY and CDR2 SMNVEV (reference sequence). This chain's CDR3 is CASSSASSVTYEQYF. The DNA for the CDR3 is TGTGCCAGCAGTTCCGCCTCAAGCGTGACCTACGAGCAGTACTTC.